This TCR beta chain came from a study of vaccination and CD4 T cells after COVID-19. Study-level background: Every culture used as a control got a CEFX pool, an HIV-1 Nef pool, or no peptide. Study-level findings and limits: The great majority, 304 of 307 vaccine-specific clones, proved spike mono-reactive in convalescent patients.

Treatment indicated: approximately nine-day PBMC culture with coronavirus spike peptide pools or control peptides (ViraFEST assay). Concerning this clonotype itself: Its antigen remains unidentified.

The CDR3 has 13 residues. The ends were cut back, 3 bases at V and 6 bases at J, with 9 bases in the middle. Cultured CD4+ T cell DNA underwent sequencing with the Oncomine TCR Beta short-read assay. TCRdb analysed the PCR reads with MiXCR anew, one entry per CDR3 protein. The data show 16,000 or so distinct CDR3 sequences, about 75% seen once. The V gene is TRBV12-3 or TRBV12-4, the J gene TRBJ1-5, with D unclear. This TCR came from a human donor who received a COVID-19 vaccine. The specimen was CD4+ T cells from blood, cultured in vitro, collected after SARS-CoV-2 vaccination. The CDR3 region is CASSFAPGQPQHF. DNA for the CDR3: TGTGCCAGCAGTTTTGCCCCGGGTCAGCCCCAGCATTTT.